The entry below describes one T cell receptor (beta chain). The data are from a study of T cell changes during pregnancy in multiple sclerosis. V was clipped by 4 bases and J by 4 bases, with 10 bases between them. The V gene's germline CDR1 is SGHAT and CDR2 FQNNGV. The CDR3 length is 13 residues. The table came from immunoSEQ multiplex PCR; TCRdb's copy has only in-frame clones and leaves some out. The data show tens of thousands of clones, roughly nine tenths seen once. V gene TRBV11-2 combines with J gene TRBJ1-2; no reliable D call. The clonotype comes from a female donor with multiple sclerosis, enrolled in a pregnancy study. Specimen: peripheral blood, collected before pregnancy. CDR3 sequence reads: CASSSGGGYGYTF. The CDR3 DNA reads TGTGCCAGCAGCTCGGGAGGTGGCTATGGCTACACCTTC.